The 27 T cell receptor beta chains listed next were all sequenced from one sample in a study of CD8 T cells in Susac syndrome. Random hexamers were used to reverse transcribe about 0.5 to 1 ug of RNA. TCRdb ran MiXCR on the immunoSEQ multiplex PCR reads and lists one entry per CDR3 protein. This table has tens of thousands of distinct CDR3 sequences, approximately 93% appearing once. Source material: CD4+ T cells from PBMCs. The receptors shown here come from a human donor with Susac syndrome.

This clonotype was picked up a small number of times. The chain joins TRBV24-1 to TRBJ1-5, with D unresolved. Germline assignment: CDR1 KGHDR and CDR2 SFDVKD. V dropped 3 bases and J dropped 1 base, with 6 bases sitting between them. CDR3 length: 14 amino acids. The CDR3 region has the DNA TGTGCCACCAGTGATCCTAGAAGCAATCAGCCCCAGCATTTT. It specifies CATSDPRSNQPQHF.

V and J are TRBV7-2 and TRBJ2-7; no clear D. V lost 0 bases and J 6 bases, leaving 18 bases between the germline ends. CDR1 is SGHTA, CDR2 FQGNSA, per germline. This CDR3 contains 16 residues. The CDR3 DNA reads TGTGCCAGCAGCTTAGCGGGTAATAGGGTAAATGGCGAGCAGTACTTC. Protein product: CASSLAGNRVNGEQYF.

The CDR3 DNA follows: TGTGCCAGCAAAAGCGGGGGGCGCACAGATACGCAGTATTTT. Encoded protein: CASKSGGRTDTQYF. This rearrangement joins TRBV6-6 to TRBJ2-3; 9 bases fit TRBD2. The CDR3 has 14 amino acids. Germline V gene sequence: CDR1 MNHNY, CDR2 SVGAGI (reference sequence). V trimming: 7 bases; J trimming: 1 base; junction bases outside the gene matches: 3.

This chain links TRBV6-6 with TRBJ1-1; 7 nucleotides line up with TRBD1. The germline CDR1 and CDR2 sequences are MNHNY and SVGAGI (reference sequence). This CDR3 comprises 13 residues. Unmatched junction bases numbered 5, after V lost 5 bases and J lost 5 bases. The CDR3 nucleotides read TGTGCCAGCAGTACAGGGGTGGTGACTGAAGCTTTCTTT. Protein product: CASSTGVVTEAFF.

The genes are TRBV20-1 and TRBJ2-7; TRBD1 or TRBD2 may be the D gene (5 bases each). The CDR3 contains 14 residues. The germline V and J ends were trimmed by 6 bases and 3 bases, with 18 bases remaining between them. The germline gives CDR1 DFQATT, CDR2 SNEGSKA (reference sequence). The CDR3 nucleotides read TGCAGTGCCCTTAACACCGGGACGGGCTACGAGCAGTACTTC. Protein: CSALNTGTGYEQYF.

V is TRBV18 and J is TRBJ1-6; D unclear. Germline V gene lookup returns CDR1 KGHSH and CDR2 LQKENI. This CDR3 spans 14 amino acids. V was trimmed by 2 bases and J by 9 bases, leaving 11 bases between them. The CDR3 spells CASSPGVAGSPLHF. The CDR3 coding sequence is TGTGCCAGCTCACCAGGGGTCGCAGGTTCACCCCTCCACTTT. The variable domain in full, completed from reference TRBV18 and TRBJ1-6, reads NAGVMQNPRHLVRRRGQEARLRCSPMKGHSHVYWYRQLPEEGLKFMVYLQKENIIDESGMPKERFSAEFPKEGPSILRIQQVVRGDSAAYFCASSPGVAGSPLHFGNGTRLTVT.

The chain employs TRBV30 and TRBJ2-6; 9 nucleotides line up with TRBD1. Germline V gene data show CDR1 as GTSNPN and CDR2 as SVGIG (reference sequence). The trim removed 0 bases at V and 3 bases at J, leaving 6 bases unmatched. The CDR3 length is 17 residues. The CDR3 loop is CAWSVQGTGFGANVLTF. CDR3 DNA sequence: TGTGCCTGGAGTGTACAAGGGACAGGGTTTGGGGCCAACGTCCTGACTTTC. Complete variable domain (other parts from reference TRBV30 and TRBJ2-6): SQTIHQWPATLVQPVGSPLSLECTVEGTSNPNLYWYRQAAGRGLQLLFYSVGIGQISSEVPQNLSASRPQDRQFILSSKKLLLSDSGFYLCAWSVQGTGFGANVLTFGAGSRLTVL.

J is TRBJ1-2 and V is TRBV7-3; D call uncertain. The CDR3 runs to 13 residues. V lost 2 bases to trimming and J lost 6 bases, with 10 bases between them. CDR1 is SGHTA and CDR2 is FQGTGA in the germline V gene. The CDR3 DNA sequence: TGTGCCAGCAGCTTAGGGCAGCGGGATGGCTACACCTTC. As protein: CASSLGQRDGYTF.

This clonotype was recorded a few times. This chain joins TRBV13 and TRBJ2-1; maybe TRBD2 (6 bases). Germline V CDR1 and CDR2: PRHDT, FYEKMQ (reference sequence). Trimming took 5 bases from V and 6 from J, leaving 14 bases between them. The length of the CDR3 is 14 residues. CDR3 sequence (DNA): TGTGCCAGCAGCCCCCGACTAGTATCCAATGAGCAGTTCTTC. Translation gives CASSPRLVSNEQFF.

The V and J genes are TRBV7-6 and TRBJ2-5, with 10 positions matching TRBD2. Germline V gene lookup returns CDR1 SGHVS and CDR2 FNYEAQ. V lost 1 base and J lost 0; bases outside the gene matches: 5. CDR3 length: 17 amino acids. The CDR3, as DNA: TGTGCCAGCAGCTTAGTAGCGGGGGGATCCTACCAAGAGACCCAGTACTTC. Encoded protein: CASSLVAGGSYQETQYF.

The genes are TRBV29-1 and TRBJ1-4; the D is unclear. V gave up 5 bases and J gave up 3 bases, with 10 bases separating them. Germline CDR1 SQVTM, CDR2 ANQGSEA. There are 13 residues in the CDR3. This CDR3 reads CSVINGPNEKLFF. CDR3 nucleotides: TGCAGCGTTATCAATGGGCCTAATGAAAAACTGTTTTTT.

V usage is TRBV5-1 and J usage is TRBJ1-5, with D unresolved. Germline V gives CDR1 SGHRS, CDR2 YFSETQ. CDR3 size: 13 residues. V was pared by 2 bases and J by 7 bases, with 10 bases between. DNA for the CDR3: TGCGCCAGCAGCTTCGAAGGTCCCCAGCCCCAGCATTTT. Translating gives CASSFEGPQPQHF.

In nucleotides, the CDR3 is TGTGCCAGCAGTTCCGGGGGGATCACTGAAGCTTTCTTT. Translation: CASSSGGITEAFF. This chain links TRBV28 with TRBJ1-1, with D possibly being TRBD1 (5 bases). Germline V gene sequence: CDR1 MDHEN, CDR2 SYDVKM. CDR3 length: 13 amino acids. V was shortened by 4 bases and J by 4 bases, with 10 bases between the two germline ends.

The CDR3 DNA reads TGTGCCAGCAGTGAAACTAGCGGCCTCCTCAATGAGCAGTTCTTC. This translates into CASSETSGLLNEQFF. J is TRBJ2-1 and V is TRBV6-1; 8 positions match TRBD2. The CDR3 has 15 residues. Germline V gives CDR1 MNHNS, CDR2 SASEGT. Unmatched junction bases numbered 6, after V lost 2 bases and J lost 6 bases.

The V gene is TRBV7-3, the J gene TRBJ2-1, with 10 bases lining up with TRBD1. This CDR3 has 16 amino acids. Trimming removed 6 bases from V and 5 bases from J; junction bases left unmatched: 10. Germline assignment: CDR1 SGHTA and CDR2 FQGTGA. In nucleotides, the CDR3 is TGTGCCAGCAGGCAAAAAAGACAGGGGGCTGACAATGAGCAGTTCTTC. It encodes CASRQKRQGADNEQFF.

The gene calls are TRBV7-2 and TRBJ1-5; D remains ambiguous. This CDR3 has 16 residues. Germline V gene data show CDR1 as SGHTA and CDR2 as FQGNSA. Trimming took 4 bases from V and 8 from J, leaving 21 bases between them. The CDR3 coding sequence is TGTGCCAGCAGCTCTTTGCCTCGTTCAGAGATCGAGCCCCAGCATTTT. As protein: CASSSLPRSEIEPQHF.

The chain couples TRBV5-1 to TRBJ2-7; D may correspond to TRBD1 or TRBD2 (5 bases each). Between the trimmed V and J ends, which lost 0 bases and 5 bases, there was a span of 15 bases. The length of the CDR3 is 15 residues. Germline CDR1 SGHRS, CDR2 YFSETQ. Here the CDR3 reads CASSLGAGRLDEQYF. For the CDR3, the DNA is TGCGCCAGCAGCTTGGGGGCAGGGAGATTGGACGAGCAGTACTTC. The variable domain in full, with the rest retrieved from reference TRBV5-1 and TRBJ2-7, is KAGVTQTPRYLIKTRGQQVTLSCSPISGHRSVSWYQQTPGQGLQFLFEYFSETQRNKGNFPGRFSGRQFSNSRSEMNVSTLELGDSALYLCASSLGAGRLDEQYFGPGTRLTVT.

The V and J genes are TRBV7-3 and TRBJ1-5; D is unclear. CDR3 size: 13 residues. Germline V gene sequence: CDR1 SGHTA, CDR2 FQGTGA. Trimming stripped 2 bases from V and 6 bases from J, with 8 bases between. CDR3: CASSLGQIQPQHF. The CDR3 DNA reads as TGTGCCAGCAGCTTAGGCCAAATTCAGCCCCAGCATTTT.

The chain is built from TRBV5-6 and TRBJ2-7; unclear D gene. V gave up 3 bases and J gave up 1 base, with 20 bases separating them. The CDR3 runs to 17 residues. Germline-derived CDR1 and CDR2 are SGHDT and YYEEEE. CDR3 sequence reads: CASSSKDGRIASYEQYF. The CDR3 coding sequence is TGTGCCAGCAGCTCAAAGGACGGCCGTATCGCATCCTACGAGCAGTACTTC.

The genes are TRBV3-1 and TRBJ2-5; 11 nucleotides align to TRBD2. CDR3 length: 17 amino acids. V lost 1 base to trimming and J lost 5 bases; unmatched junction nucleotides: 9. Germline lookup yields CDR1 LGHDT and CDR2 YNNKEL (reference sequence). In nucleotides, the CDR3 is TGTGCCAGCAGCCAAGCCTTCGAAAGGACTAGCGGGGAGACCCAGTACTTC. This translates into CASSQAFERTSGETQYF.

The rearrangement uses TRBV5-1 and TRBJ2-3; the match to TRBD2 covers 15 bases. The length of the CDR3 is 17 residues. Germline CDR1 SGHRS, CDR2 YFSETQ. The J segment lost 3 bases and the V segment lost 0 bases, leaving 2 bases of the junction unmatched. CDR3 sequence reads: CASSLGTSGGETDTQYF. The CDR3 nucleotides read TGCGCCAGCAGCTTGGGGACTAGCGGGGGGGAGACAGATACGCAGTATTTT.

The CDR3 is CASSFLDRAQPQHF. In DNA, the CDR3 is TGTGCCAGCAGCTTTTTAGACAGGGCCCAGCCCCAGCATTTT. V gene TRBV7-2 combines with J gene TRBJ1-5; 7 bases align to TRBD1. Germline V gene sequence: CDR1 SGHTA, CDR2 FQGNSA. CDR3 length: 14 amino acids. After removal of 3 bases from V and 7 bases from J, the junction contained 6 bases not matched to a gene.

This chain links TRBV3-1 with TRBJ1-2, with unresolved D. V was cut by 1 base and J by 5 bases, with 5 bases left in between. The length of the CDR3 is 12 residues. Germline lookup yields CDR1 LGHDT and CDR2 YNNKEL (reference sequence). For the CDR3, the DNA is TGTGCCAGCAGCCAAGGCGCTTATGGCTACACCTTC. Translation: CASSQGAYGYTF.

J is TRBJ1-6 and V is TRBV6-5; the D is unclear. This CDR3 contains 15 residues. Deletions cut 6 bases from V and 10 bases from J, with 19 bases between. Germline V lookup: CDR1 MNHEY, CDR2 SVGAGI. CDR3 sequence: CASRKREPRWSPLHF. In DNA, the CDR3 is TGTGCCAGCAGGAAAAGGGAGCCCCGGTGGTCACCCCTCCACTTT.

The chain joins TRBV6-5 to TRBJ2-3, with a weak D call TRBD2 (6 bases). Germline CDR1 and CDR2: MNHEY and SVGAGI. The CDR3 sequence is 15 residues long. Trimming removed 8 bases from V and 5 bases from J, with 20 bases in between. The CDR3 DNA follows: TGTGCCAGCCAACTGGACTATGGGGCCAAAGATACGCAGTATTTT. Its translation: CASQLDYGAKDTQYF.

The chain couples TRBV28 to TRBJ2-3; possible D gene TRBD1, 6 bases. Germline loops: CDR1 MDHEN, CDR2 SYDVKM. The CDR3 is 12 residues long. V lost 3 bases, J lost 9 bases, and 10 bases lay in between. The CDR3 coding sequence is TGTGCCAGCAGTTTTAGGCAGGGGACGCAGTATTTT. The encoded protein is CASSFRQGTQYF.

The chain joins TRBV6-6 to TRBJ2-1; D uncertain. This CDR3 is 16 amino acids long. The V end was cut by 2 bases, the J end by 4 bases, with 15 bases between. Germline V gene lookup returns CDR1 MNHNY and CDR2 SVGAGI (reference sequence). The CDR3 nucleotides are TGTGCCAGCAGTTACGAACGACCGACATTGTACAATGAGCAGTTCTTC. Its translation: CASSYERPTLYNEQFF.